The T cell receptor (beta chain) under discussion was sequenced for a study of blood T cell repertoires in COVID-19. For the study at large: Both acute and convalescent COVID-19 samples were obtained from the United States, Italy and Spain. Sample material is recorded as cDNA or gDNA derived from T cells, B-cell-depleted T cells, or PBMCs.

As originally analysed: Reference gene primer amplification gave estimated nucleated cell counts. The protocol was immunoSEQ multiplex PCR, while the TCRdb copy is restricted to in-frame clones and leaves out a portion. That table is the source of V, J and clone size, and D and trimming were worked out from the DNA. In the table there are roughly 35,000 clones, 78% of which are singletons. This CDR3 is 14 amino acids long. Germline CDR1 SGDLS, CDR2 YYNGEE. V lost 4 bases and J lost 1, with 11 bases in between. The sample taken for sequencing was peripheral blood. The sequence was collected from a man aged 65-85 years with acute or convalescent COVID-19. The chain couples TRBV9 to TRBJ1-1; perhaps TRBD1 as D (5 bases). The chain's CDR3 is CASSRGTANTEAFF. CDR3 coding DNA: TGTGCCAGCAGCCGCGGGACCGCGAACACTGAAGCTTTCTTT.